The source of this T cell receptor beta chain is a study of T cell responses to AZD1222 COVID-19 vaccine. General observations from the study: Females made up more of the donors, who were largely white British, and clonal diversity may have come out too low. Increases in Spike-specific TCR breadth and depth were seen after two AZD1222 doses.

Sequencing used immunoSEQ multiplex PCR; TCRdb keeps in-frame clones, though not all of them. The sample contains about 150,000 clones, around 86% of which appear only once. This clone has more than one count but fewer than ten. Its matching antigen is unknown. Second doses at about 4 or about 12 weeks were pooled. V lost 1 base to trimming and J lost 2 bases, with 3 bases between them. Germline values: CDR1 LGHDT, CDR2 YNNKEL (reference sequence). This CDR3 region has 13 residues. This chain links TRBV3-1 (or the pseudogene TRBV3-2) with TRBJ2-1; D call uncertain. This specimen was peripheral blood, taken 28 days after the second AZD1222 dose. The receptor's source is an adult who received the AZD1222 COVID-19 vaccine. CDR3 residues: CASSQVAYNEQFF. The CDR3 DNA reads as TGTGCCAGCAGCCAAGTGGCCTACAATGAGCAGTTCTTC.